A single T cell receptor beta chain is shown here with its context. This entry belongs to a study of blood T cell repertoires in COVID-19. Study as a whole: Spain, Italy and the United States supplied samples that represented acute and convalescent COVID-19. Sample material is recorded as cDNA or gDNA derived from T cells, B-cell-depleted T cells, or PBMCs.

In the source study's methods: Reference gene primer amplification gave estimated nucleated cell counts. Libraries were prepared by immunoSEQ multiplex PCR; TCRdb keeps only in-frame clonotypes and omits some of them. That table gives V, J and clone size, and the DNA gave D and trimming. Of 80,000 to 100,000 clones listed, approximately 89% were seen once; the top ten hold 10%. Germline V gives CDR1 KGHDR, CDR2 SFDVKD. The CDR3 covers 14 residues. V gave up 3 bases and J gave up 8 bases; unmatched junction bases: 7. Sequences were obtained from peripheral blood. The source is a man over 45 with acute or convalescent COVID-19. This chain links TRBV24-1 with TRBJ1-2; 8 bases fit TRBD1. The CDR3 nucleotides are TGTGCCACCAGTGATGCCTCAGGGGGCTCGGGCTACACCTTC. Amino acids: CATSDASGGSGYTF.